This T cell receptor (beta chain) stems from a study of vaccination effects on CD4 cells after COVID-19. Study findings and constraints: Convalescent patients were scarce in the study, and it lacked early post-infection timepoints.

Germline assignment: CDR1 MGHDK and CDR2 SYGVNS. The CDR3 covers 16 residues. The trim removed 2 bases at V and 8 bases at J, leaving 9 bases unmatched. Prior to sequencing, the ViraFEST assay stimulated PBMC with viral peptide pools, which expanded the antigen-specific CD4+ T cells. Investigators separated out CD4+ T cells once more than nine days of culture had passed. Testing of the vaccine recipients showed negative nucleocapsid antibodies and no prior SARS-CoV-2 infection. The method was immunoSEQ multiplex PCR; TCRdb's version includes in-frame clones alone and lacks a portion of them. In the table there are some 20,000 clones, around three quarters of which are singletons. With respect to this clone: No antigen is known for it.

The rearrangement joins TRBV25-1 to TRBJ2-1; 10 bases are shared with TRBD1. Sequenced material: CD4+ T cells from PBMCs cultured with HCoV-NL63 spike peptides, taken before COVID-19 vaccination. The TCR sequence derives from a human donor who received a COVID-19 vaccine. The CDR3 nucleotides read TGTGCCAGCAGTGAAACCGGGACAGGGGCAAACGATGAGCAGTTCTTC. It translates to CASSETGTGANDEQFF.